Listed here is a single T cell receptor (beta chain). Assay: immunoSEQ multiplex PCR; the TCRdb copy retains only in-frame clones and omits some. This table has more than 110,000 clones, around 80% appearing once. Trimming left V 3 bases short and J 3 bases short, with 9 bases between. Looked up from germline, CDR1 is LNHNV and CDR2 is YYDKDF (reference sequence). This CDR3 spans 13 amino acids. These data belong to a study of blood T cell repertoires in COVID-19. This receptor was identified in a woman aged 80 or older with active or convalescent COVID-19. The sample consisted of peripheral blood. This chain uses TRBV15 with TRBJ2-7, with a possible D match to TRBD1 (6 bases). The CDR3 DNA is TGTGCCACCAGCAGGGCAGGGGACTACGAGCAGTACTTC. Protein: CATSRAGDYEQYF.